This passage covers 21 T cell receptor beta chains from one sample sequenced in a study of blood T cells in healthy people across ages. Then a second PCR, running roughly 6 to 12 cycles, was carried out with a sample-barcoded 5' primer and a J-beta primer mix. TCRdb ran MiXCR on the 5' RACE reads and lists one entry per CDR3 protein. The sample records some 1.4 million distinct CDR3 sequences, 42% being singletons. Sequencing was performed on blood. The receptors derive from a woman under 30 in good health.

The chain recombines TRBV30 with TRBJ2-7, with 9 bases lining up with TRBD2. Germline V gene lookup returns CDR1 GTSNPN and CDR2 SVGIG (reference sequence). Unmatched junction bases numbered 4, after V lost 5 bases and J lost 2 bases. This CDR3 has 13 residues. The CDR3 is CAWDAGGPYEQYF. The CDR3 nucleotides are TGTGCCTGGGACGCGGGAGGGCCCTACGAGCAGTACTTC.

The rearrangement links TRBV10-3 to TRBJ2-1; TRBD2 agrees at 13 bases. Trimming removed 1 base from V and 8 bases from J; junction bases left unmatched: 5. CDR3 length: 16 residues. CDR1 is ENHRY, CDR2 SYGVKD, per germline. The CDR3: CAISELGLAGFYEQFF. As DNA, the CDR3 is TGTGCCATCAGTGAGTTGGGACTAGCGGGATTTTATGAGCAGTTCTTC.

On this clonotype: The CDR3 does not end in the conserved phenylalanine or tryptophan, so this is likely a read error. The rearrangement links TRBV18 to TRBJ1-4; possibly TRBD1 for D (5 bases). This CDR3 contains 16 residues. Germline CDR1 reads KGHSH; CDR2 reads LQKENI. Trimming took off 10 bases at V and 0 bases at J, with 18 bases between the two ends. The CDR3 DNA reads as TGTGCCACCTTGGGACCCACGGGGGCAACTAATGAAAAACTGTTTGTT. It translates to CATLGPTGATNEKLFV.

The V call is TRBV29-1, the J call TRBJ1-1, with D maybe TRBD1 (6 bases). Germline V gene data show CDR1 as SQVTM and CDR2 as ANQGSEA. The CDR3 has 14 amino acids. V lost 3 bases, J lost 1 base, and 12 bases lay in between. The CDR3, as DNA: TGCAGCGTTGACCCCGGACAGAAGAACACTGAAGCTTTCTTT. Translated: CSVDPGQKNTEAFF.

This sequence joins TRBV7-9 and TRBJ2-7, with D perhaps TRBD1 (5 bases). CDR1 and CDR2 from the germline V gene are SEHNR and FQNEAQ (reference sequence). The V gene lost 5 bases and the J gene lost 4 bases, with 9 bases spanning the gap. This CDR3 has 12 residues. The CDR3 protein is CASSDDRYEQYF. In DNA form, the CDR3 reads TGTGCCAGCAGCGACGACAGATACGAGCAGTACTTC.

The table lists this clonotype with a few counts. V and J are TRBV5-1 and TRBJ2-3, with D tentatively TRBD1 (5 bases). Between the trimmed V and J ends, which lost 6 bases and 0 bases, there was a span of 14 bases. Germline CDR1 reads SGHRS; CDR2 reads YFSETQ. The CDR3 has 15 amino acids. The CDR3, as DNA: TGCGCCAGCAAAGGCCAGGGTCGGAGCACAGATACGCAGTATTTT. It translates to CASKGQGRSTDTQYF.

This clonotype has more than one count but fewer than ten. The chain joins TRBV12-3 or TRBV12-4 to TRBJ2-7, with TRBD2 matching 8 bases. CDR3 size: 14 residues. V was pared by 8 bases and J by 0 bases, with 6 bases of the junction left unmatched. The CDR3 here is CASRGGSTSYEQYF. Written as DNA, the CDR3 is TGTGCCAGCCGGGGGGGATCAACCTCCTACGAGCAGTACTTC.

The rearrangement joins TRBV30 to TRBJ2-1, with D uncertain. The CDR3 covers 11 residues. Germline-derived CDR1 and CDR2 are GTSNPN and SVGIG (reference sequence). The germline V and J ends were trimmed by 0 bases and 12 bases, with 9 bases remaining between them. CDR3 sequence: CAWSVGLGQFF. CDR3 DNA sequence: TGTGCCTGGAGTGTCGGGCTGGGGCAGTTCTTC. Using reference TRBV30 and TRBJ2-1 for the parts outside the CDR3, the full variable domain is SQTIHQWPATLVQPVGSPLSLECTVEGTSNPNLYWYRQAAGRGLQLLFYSVGIGQISSEVPQNLSASRPQDRQFILSSKKLLLSDSGFYLCAWSVGLGQFFGPGTRLTVL.

The chain employs TRBV6-6 and TRBJ2-3; D not certain. Germline V gene data show CDR1 as MNHNY and CDR2 as SVGAGI (reference sequence). V lost 6 bases, J lost 0 bases, and 13 bases lay in between. CDR3 size: 15 residues. The CDR3 DNA follows: TGTGCCAGCAGCTGGGTGTCGACTAGCACAGATACGCAGTATTTT. This translates into CASSWVSTSTDTQYF.

The chain recombines TRBV25-1 with TRBJ1-2, with no clear D. Germline V CDR1 and CDR2: MGHDK, SYGVNS. Trimming took off 6 bases at V and 4 bases at J, with 12 bases between the two ends. The CDR3 totals 13 residues. The CDR3 region has the DNA TGTGCCAGCAGCGATTCTGGTGTCTATGGCTACACCTTC. Translated, it gives CASSDSGVYGYTF.

This chain uses TRBV12-3 or TRBV12-4 with TRBJ2-5; tentative D call: TRBD1 (6 bases). The V gene lost 7 bases and the J gene lost 2 bases, with 11 bases spanning the gap. The CDR3 runs 13 residues. The CDR3 region has the DNA TGTGCCAGCACCCAGGGGATACAAGAGACCCAGTACTTC. The encoded protein is CASTQGIQETQYF.

V gene TRBV9 combines with J gene TRBJ2-7; possibly TRBD1 for D (6 bases). The CDR3 totals 14 residues. Germline V gene sequence: CDR1 SGDLS, CDR2 YYNGEE. V dropped 4 bases and J dropped 1 base, with 12 bases sitting between them. This chain's CDR3 is CASSSGVESYEQYF. CDR3 DNA: TGTGCCAGCAGCTCAGGGGTTGAGTCCTACGAGCAGTACTTC.

This clonotype has only a few counts. J is TRBJ2-1 and V is TRBV4-1; TRBD2 agrees at 8 bases. Looked up from germline, CDR1 is MGHRA and CDR2 is YSYEKL. CDR3 length equals 15 residues. With 5 bases clipped from V and 8 bases from J, the junction kept 11 bases outside the gene matches. The CDR3: CASSNHGAGGYEQFF. CDR3 DNA sequence: TGCGCCAGCAGCAACCATGGGGCGGGAGGTTATGAGCAGTTCTTC.

This chain uses TRBV5-1 with TRBJ2-7; 10 bases are shared with TRBD1. In germline, CDR1 is SGHRS, CDR2 YFSETQ. The CDR3 totals 16 residues. With V trimmed by 5 bases and J by 4 bases, 12 bases remained unmatched. CDR3 loop: CASSSIPGQGNYEQYF. CDR3 coding DNA: TGCGCCAGCAGTTCAATCCCGGGACAGGGGAATTACGAGCAGTACTTC. The full variable domain, with the rest looked up from reference TRBV5-1 and TRBJ2-7, is KAGVTQTPRYLIKTRGQQVTLSCSPISGHRSVSWYQQTPGQGLQFLFEYFSETQRNKGNFPGRFSGRQFSNSRSEMNVSTLELGDSALYLCASSSIPGQGNYEQYFGPGTRLTVT.

The chain couples TRBV4-1 to TRBJ1-1, with D possibly TRBD1 on 5 matching bases. Trimming cost V 4 bases and J 1 base, with 16 bases left between them. The CDR3 is 16 amino acids. CDR1 is MGHRA, CDR2 YSYEKL, per germline. CDR3 nucleotides: TGCGCCAGCAGCCTCTCCGATGGGGGTGCGAACACTGAAGCTTTCTTT. Its protein product is CASSLSDGGANTEAFF.

This clonotype was seen only a few times. The genes are TRBV6-1 and TRBJ2-1; 11 bases are shared with TRBD2. The trim removed 2 bases at V and 10 bases at J, leaving 4 bases unmatched. The V gene's germline CDR1 is MNHNS and CDR2 SASEGT. The CDR3 consists of 14 residues. This CDR3 is CASSEPASGGEQFF. CDR3 DNA: TGTGCCAGCAGTGAACCGGCTAGCGGGGGGGAGCAGTTCTTC.

V is TRBV7-9 and J is TRBJ2-3, with a possible D match to TRBD1 (6 bases). The CDR3 is made up of 16 amino acids. V lost 2 bases, J lost 2 bases, and 14 bases lay in between. Germline CDR1 is SEHNR and CDR2 is FQNEAQ (reference sequence). The CDR3 bases are TGTGCCAGCAGCTTACAGGGACAACCAACCACAGATACGCAGTATTTT. It codes for CASSLQGQPTTDTQYF.

V gene TRBV20-1 combines with J gene TRBJ2-4, with 11 nucleotides matching TRBD1. CDR1 and CDR2 from the germline V gene are DFQATT and SNEGSKA (reference sequence). V trimming: 4 bases; J trimming: 0 bases; junction bases outside the gene matches: 8. The CDR3 totals 17 residues. The CDR3: CSAIPGTGGIAKNIQYF. The CDR3 DNA follows: TGCAGTGCTATTCCCGGGACAGGGGGTATAGCCAAAAACATTCAGTACTTC.

This clonotype was observed a handful of times. This chain connects TRBV25-1 to TRBJ1-5, with D hard to call. The ends were cut back, 9 bases at V and 0 bases at J, with 18 bases in the middle. The V gene's germline CDR1 is MGHDK and CDR2 SYGVNS. The CDR3 has 16 amino acids. The CDR3 DNA is TGTGCCAGAATAAAACCGTGGTCTTATAGCAATCAGCCCCAGCATTTT. Translating it yields CARIKPWSYSNQPQHF.

The chain couples TRBV9 to TRBJ2-1; TRBD2 matches at 7 bases. Matching the DNA end better, TRBJ2-7 makes the J call doubtful. Germline values: CDR1 SGDLS, CDR2 YYNGEE. The CDR3 is 16 residues long. Written as DNA, the CDR3 is TGTGCCAGCAGCGCAAGACTAGCCGACTCCAACAATGAGCAGTACTTC. Its protein product is CASSARLADSNNEQYF.

The genes are TRBV29-1 and TRBJ2-1; TRBD1 matches at 10 bases. The germline CDR1 and CDR2 sequences are SQVTM and ANQGSEA. The CDR3 is 12 amino acids. V lost 7 bases, J lost 8 bases, and 5 bases stayed unmatched. CDR3 region: CSAWTGGDEQFF. CDR3 sequence (DNA): TGCAGCGCTTGGACAGGGGGAGATGAGCAGTTCTTC.